The 19 T cell receptor beta chains below all came from one sample that was sequenced in a study of metastatic and nonmetastatic thyroid tumors. No patient received treatment before thyroid surgery. TCRdb re-called the PCR reads via MiXCR. This sample yields roughly 18,000 clones, of which 30% to 40% are seen a single time; less than 12% belongs to the top ten. Sample: tumor tissue. These receptors originate from a male donor with papillary thyroid cancer or a benign thyroid nodule (not recorded which). Some clones in this sample may be carry-over from other donors' samples.

This clone was counted many times. The rearrangement links TRBV3-1 to TRBJ2-2; D gene ambiguous. The germline V gene has CDR1 LGHDT and CDR2 YNNKEL (reference sequence). V lost 1 base and J lost 1, with 4 bases in between. CDR3 length: 14 amino acids. The CDR3 protein is CASSQVLNTGELFF. The CDR3 bases are TGTGCCAGCAGCCAAGTCCTGAACACCGGGGAGCTGTTTTTT.

On this clone: A read error may account for a junction end that differs from germline. Other DNA sequences in the sample encode the same CDR3. V usage is TRBV6-1 and J usage is TRBJ2-2; possibly TRBD2 for D (6 bases). Germline CDR1 is MNHNS and CDR2 is SASEGT. This CDR3 is built from 16 residues. In DNA, the CDR3 is TGTGCCAGCAGTCCGCCGCGGGATCGAAGGGCCGGGGAACTGTTTTTT. The encoded protein is CASSPPRDRRAGELFF.

The rearrangement joins TRBV11-2 to TRBJ2-1; a weak D match, TRBD2 (5 bases). CDR1 and CDR2 (germline): SGHAT, FQNNGV. The CDR3 length is 14 residues. Trimming removed 4 bases from V and 8 bases from J, with 15 bases in between. CDR3 loop: CASSSRDSRDEQFF. For the CDR3, the DNA is TGTGCCAGCAGCTCGAGGGATAGCCGGGATGAGCAGTTCTTC.

For this clone: A junction boundary mismatches the germline segment, possibly from a read error. The chain has TRBV13 and TRBJ1-1; D gene uncertain. Germline assignment: CDR1 PRHDT and CDR2 FYEKMQ (reference sequence). The CDR3 contains 12 residues. This CDR3 reads CASRQLKTEAFF. The CDR3 DNA follows: TGCGCCAGCAGGCAATTAAAGACTGAAGCTTTCTTT.

V and J are TRBV20-1 and TRBJ1-5; D is unresolved. Per the germline V gene, CDR1 is DFQATT and CDR2 is SNEGSKA (reference sequence). Trimming took 1 base from V and 7 from J, leaving 11 bases between them. The CDR3 loop spans 13 amino acids. CDR3 in DNA: TGCAGTGCTAGAGTGGACCCGGCCCAGCCCCAGCATTTT. It translates to CSARVDPAQPQHF.

The chain has TRBV19 and TRBJ2-5; D may be TRBD1 or TRBD2 (5 bases each). The CDR3 consists of 16 residues. The V end was cut by 5 bases, the J end by 5 bases, with 21 bases between. Germline-derived CDR1 and CDR2 are LNHDA and SQIVND (reference sequence). CDR3 amino acids: CASSSGRPPFGETQYF. In nucleotides, the CDR3 is TGTGCCAGTAGTTCGGGACGGCCCCCATTTGGGGAGACCCAGTACTTC.

The chain carries TRBV6-2 or TRBV6-3 and TRBJ2-7, with 10 nucleotides matching TRBD2. Germline V gene lookup returns CDR1 MNHEY and CDR2 SVGEGT. V shed 5 bases, J shed 4 bases, and the junction held 14 bases outside the gene matches. CDR3 size: 17 residues. The CDR3, as DNA: TGTGCCAGCAGTACCCGACTATCTAGCGGGAGACGTTACGAGCAGTACTTC. It is translated as CASSTRLSSGRRYEQYF.

The chain joins TRBV30 to TRBJ2-7; possible D gene TRBD2, 6 bases. The CDR3 spans 16 residues. V gave up 2 bases and J gave up 4 bases, with 21 bases separating them. Germline V gives CDR1 GTSNPN, CDR2 SVGIG (reference sequence). The CDR3, as DNA: TGTGCCTGGAGTCGACCTCGGGACTCCCAGATTTACGAGCAGTACTTC. This codes for CAWSRPRDSQIYEQYF.

This clone was seen a handful of times. A much larger clone lies a single base off, so this may be a read error. This chain connects TRBV2 to TRBJ2-3; D is unresolved. V shed 1 base and J shed 9 bases, with 8 bases lying between them. The length of the CDR3 is 12 residues. The V gene's germline CDR1 is SNHLY and CDR2 FYNNEI. CDR3 DNA sequence: TGTGCCAGCAGTGAAGAAAGGTTAACGCAGTATTTT. Translation gives CASSEERLTQYF.

This chain joins TRBV11-2 and TRBJ1-1; 9 bases are shared with TRBD1. In germline, CDR1 is SGHAT, CDR2 FQNNGV. J gave up 5 bases and V 7 bases, and 14 bases lay outside the gene matches. The CDR3 loop spans 16 amino acids. CDR3 in DNA: TGTGCCAGCAACCACACTGGGACAGGGATTCGGACTGAAGCTTTCTTT. As protein: CASNHTGTGIRTEAFF.

This clone came up many times. The chain recombines TRBV20-1 with TRBJ2-1; D remains unclear. The germline gives CDR1 DFQATT, CDR2 SNEGSKA (reference sequence). There are 12 residues in the CDR3. CDR3 in amino acids: CRSAPGDNEQFF. CDR3 nucleotide sequence: TGCAGGAGTGCACCAGGCGACAATGAGCAGTTCTTC.

In its sample, this clone was seen a few times. The rearrangement joins TRBV6-1 to TRBJ2-2; D unclear. Trimming stripped 4 bases from V and 4 bases from J, with 13 bases between. This CDR3 has 15 amino acids. The germline V gene has CDR1 MNHNS and CDR2 SASEGT. This CDR3 is CASSVLWMPTGELFF. The CDR3 DNA sequence: TGTGCCAGCAGTGTGCTGTGGATGCCCACCGGGGAGCTGTTTTTT.

Notes on this clone: At one end the junction does not follow the germline gene, possibly because of a read error. This chain connects TRBV6-4 to TRBJ2-7, with D tentatively TRBD2 (6 bases). This CDR3 has 19 residues. Germline assignment: CDR1 MRHNA and CDR2 SNTAGT. CDR3 in amino acids: CASIDRPGEDAARTYEQYF. The CDR3 region has the DNA TGTGCCAGCATTGACCGCCCCGGGGAGGACGCCGCGAGGACCTACGAGCAGTACTTC.

As for this clone: The junction and the germline gene differ at one end; a read error may be behind it. The J gene is TRBJ2-5, the V gene TRBV19; 9 bases fit TRBD2. The CDR3 extends over 15 amino acids. Germline V gene lookup returns CDR1 LNHDA and CDR2 SQIVND (reference sequence). The CDR3 DNA sequence: TGTGCCAGTAGGCTTAGCGGGAGAGGCCAAGAGACGCAGTACTTC. Translated, it gives CASRLSGRGQETQYF.

The J gene is TRBJ2-7, the V gene TRBV27; no clear D. The germline V gene has CDR1 MNHEY and CDR2 SMNVEV (reference sequence). V was clipped by 4 bases and J by 6 bases, with 10 bases between them. There are 12 residues in the CDR3. This CDR3 reads CASSYGGREQYF. The CDR3 coding sequence is TGTGCCAGCAGTTACGGTGGGCGCGAGCAGTACTTC.

To note about this clone: Compared with germline, one end of the junction differs, possibly owing to a read error. The chain carries TRBV7-9 and TRBJ1-4; D is perhaps TRBD1 (5 bases). The CDR3 is 15 amino acids. Germline assignment: CDR1 SEHNR and CDR2 FQNEAQ (reference sequence). The CDR3 DNA reads TGTGCCAGCAGTCGGGGGTGGGGCGCTTCGGAAAAACTTTTTTTT. Translated: CASSRGWGASEKLFF.

The CDR3 DNA is TGCAGTGCTAGGGGGGACACGAACACTGAAGCTTTCTTT. It specifies CSARGDTNTEAFF. The chain combines TRBV20-1 with TRBJ1-1; a possible D gene is TRBD1 (6 bases). V lost 3 bases and J 1 base, leaving 9 bases between the germline ends. Germline V gives CDR1 DFQATT, CDR2 SNEGSKA (reference sequence). This CDR3 comprises 13 residues.

By sample fraction, this clone is medium-sized (0.01 to 0.1%). The chain employs TRBV5-1 and TRBJ2-1; 11 nucleotides align to TRBD2. Trimming at V came to 1 base and at J to 7 bases, leaving 4 bases not matched to a gene. This CDR3 has 15 amino acids. The V gene's germline CDR1 is SGHRS and CDR2 YFSETQ. CDR3 sequence: CASSLTSGSGNEQFF. DNA of the CDR3: TGCGCCAGCAGCTTGACTAGCGGGAGTGGGAATGAGCAGTTCTTC. Drawing the rest from reference TRBV5-1 and TRBJ2-1, the complete variable domain is KAGVTQTPRYLIKTRGQQVTLSCSPISGHRSVSWYQQTPGQGLQFLFEYFSETQRNKGNFPGRFSGRQFSNSRSEMNVSTLELGDSALYLCASSLTSGSGNEQFFGPGTRLTVL.

In this sample, this clone is medium-sized (0.01 to 0.1%). The chain has TRBV12-3 or TRBV12-4 and TRBJ2-3, with 7 bases fitting TRBD2. The CDR3 length is 17 residues. Trimming at V came to 6 bases and at J to 3 bases, leaving 15 bases not matched to a gene. The CDR3 sequence: CASSRRRGGSTTDTQYF. CDR3 in DNA: TGTGCCAGCAGCCGACGGAGGGGCGGGAGTACGACAGATACGCAGTATTTT.